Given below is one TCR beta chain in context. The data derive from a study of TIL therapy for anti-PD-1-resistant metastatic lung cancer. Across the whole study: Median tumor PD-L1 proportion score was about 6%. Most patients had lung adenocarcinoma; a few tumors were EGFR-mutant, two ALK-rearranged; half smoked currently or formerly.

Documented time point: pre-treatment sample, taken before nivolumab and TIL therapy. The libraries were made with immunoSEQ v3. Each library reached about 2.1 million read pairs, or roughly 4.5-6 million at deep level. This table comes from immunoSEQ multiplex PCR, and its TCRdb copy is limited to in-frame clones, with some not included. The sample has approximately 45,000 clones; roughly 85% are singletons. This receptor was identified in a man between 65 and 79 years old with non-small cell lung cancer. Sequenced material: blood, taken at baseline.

CDR3 sequence reads: CATSRGRTNPSYEQYF. As DNA, the CDR3 is TGTGCCACCAGCAGAGGGCGGACAAATCCGTCCTACGAGCAGTACTTC. This chain uses TRBV15 with TRBJ2-7, with a tentative D call TRBD1 (5 bases). In germline, CDR1 is LNHNV, CDR2 YYDKDF (reference sequence). The V end was cut by 1 base, the J end by 1 base, with 14 bases between. The CDR3 has 16 residues.